The following is a T cell receptor beta chain sequence with its context. Its specificity is unknown. This sample stems from a study of cytomegalovirus exposure and HLA in healthy donors. Study-level findings and limits: V- and J-gene trimming of TCR beta was linked (in a later analysis) to a missense DCLRE1C variant.

PCR primers comprised 60 Vbeta and 13 Jbeta primers. Sequenced by immunoSEQ multiplex PCR; TCRdb stores in-frame clones only, minus some. The table includes around 100,000 clones, roughly 70% detected once. The clonotype originates from a man aged 35 to 55 in good health and CMV-seropositive. Sequencing used PBMCs.

The CDR3 sequence: CASSPRAGKAFF. The CDR3 DNA sequence: TGTGCCAGCAGTCCCAGGGCAGGGAAAGCTTTCTTT. J is TRBJ1-1 and V is TRBV6-5; TRBD1 is a possible D gene (5 bases). The CDR3 is made up of 12 amino acids. Deletions cut 5 bases from V and 9 bases from J, with 13 bases between. The germline V gene has CDR1 MNHEY and CDR2 SVGAGI.